This T cell receptor beta chain was documented in a study of T-cell reconstitution after alpha-beta-depleted transplantation in children. General study results and limits: Several hundred expanded graft clones reportedly were the source of alpha-beta T cells about two months after transplant. Surviving recipient T cells and intrathymic progenitors accounted for some patients' high TCRbeta diversity at day 60. T-cell numbers and diversity one year post-transplant derived largely from freshly generated T cells.

Trimming removed 7 bases from V and 1 base from J; junction bases left unmatched: 13. The germline V gene has CDR1 MDHEN and CDR2 SYDVKM. There are 17 residues in the CDR3. Unique molecular identifiers were incorporated into the prepared TCRbeta library. One entry per CDR3 protein, called by TCRdb with MiXCR from the PCR reads. Counted here are approximately 500,000 distinct CDR3 sequences, more than 20% occurring once; the ten biggest clones make up around a third. In regard to this clonotype: Antigen unknown.

The clonotype was recovered from a boy under two years old with Wiskott-Aldrich syndrome, due to receive a stem cell transplant. The starting material was PBMCs, obtained before TCRalphabeta/CD19-depleted stem cell transplant. The chain has TRBV28 and TRBJ2-7, with 10 bases that match TRBD1. CDR3 in amino acids: CASTKLKGQGRSYEQYF. For the CDR3, the DNA is TGTGCCAGCACCAAATTGAAGGGACAGGGGCGATCCTACGAGCAGTACTTC. Combining the CDR3 with reference TRBV28 and TRBJ2-7 gives the whole variable domain DVKVTQSSRYLVKRTGEKVFLECVQDMDHENMFWYRQDPGLGLRLIYFSYDVKMKEKGDIPEGYSVSREKKERFSLILESASTNQTSMYLCASTKLKGQGRSYEQYFGPGTRLTVT.